This T cell receptor beta chain was recovered during a study of breast tumors, draining lymph nodes, adjacent tissues. V lost 6 bases and J lost 4, with 20 bases in between. CDR3 length: 16 residues. Germline CDR1 and CDR2: SGDLS and YYNGEE. TCRdb processed the multiplex PCR reads anew with MiXCR; each CDR3 protein has one entry. The data contain 270,000 or so distinct CDR3 sequences, 30% of them singletons. Study findings and constraints: Compared with lymph nodes, tumors were less diverse; compared with nontumor tissue, more. The data were judged consistent with most tumor T cells coming from lymph node and expanding in tumor.

Details on this clonotype: Its antigen is currently unknown.

The lymph nodes were axillary draining lymph nodes from breast cancer patients. The TCR comes from a female donor with breast cancer. Some clones in this sample may be carry-over from other donors' samples. The sample taken for sequencing was axillary lymph node tissue. This rearrangement joins TRBV9 to TRBJ1-5; no firm D call. CDR3 in amino acids: CASNSNTGVVNQPQHF. DNA of the CDR3: TGTGCCAGCAACAGTAACACCGGGGTGGTAAATCAGCCCCAGCATTTT.